The 12 T cell receptor beta chains listed next were all sequenced from one sample in a study of blood T cell repertoires in COVID-19. The repertoire was sequenced with immunoSEQ multiplex PCR; TCRdb's copy has only in-frame clones and lacks some. The table records some 250,000 clones, 80% to 90% of them present only once. Sequenced: PBMCs or T cells enriched from blood (not recorded which). The receptor set was obtained from a woman aged 45 to 65 who had recovered from COVID-19.

This clone showed up just once. The gene calls are TRBV3-1 (or the pseudogene TRBV3-2) and TRBJ2-7; maybe TRBD2 (7 bases). The CDR3 contains 13 residues. The V and J ends lost 5 bases and 6 bases respectively, with 14 bases between them. Germline V gene sequence: CDR1 LGHDT, CDR2 YNNKEL (reference sequence). The CDR3 loop reads CASSLGRGIEQYF. The CDR3 DNA reads TGTGCCAGCAGCTTAGGGAGGGGGATCGAGCAGTACTTC.

This chain uses TRBV10-3 with TRBJ2-1; D not certain. Germline values: CDR1 ENHRY, CDR2 SYGVKD. The V and J ends lost 10 bases and 7 bases respectively, with 20 bases between them. The CDR3 runs 14 residues. The CDR3 coding sequence is TGTGCCACCTGGTCTATTGGAGTACGGAATGAGCAGTTCTTC. It encodes CATWSIGVRNEQFF.

The chain uses TRBV2 and TRBJ2-5, with 11 nucleotides matching TRBD2. V lost 6 bases and J lost 4; bases outside the gene matches: 4. This CDR3 has 14 amino acids. Germline CDR1 and CDR2: SNHLY and FYNNEI. CDR3 in DNA: TGTGCCAGCAGACCCGGACTAGCGGGAGAGACCCAGTACTTC. Translation gives CASRPGLAGETQYF.

This chain links TRBV6-5 with TRBJ2-5; 7 positions agree with TRBD2. V lost 6 bases, J lost 4 bases, and 11 bases stayed unmatched. The CDR3 runs 15 residues. The germline gives CDR1 MNHEY, CDR2 SVGAGI. This CDR3 reads CASRGTVGGSETQYF. CDR3 sequence (DNA): TGTGCCAGCAGAGGTACAGTGGGAGGGTCAGAGACCCAGTACTTC.

The chain employs TRBV5-1 and TRBJ1-5; 7 positions agree with TRBD1. The CDR3 length is 17 residues. The V segment lost 1 base and the J segment 8 bases; nucleotides outside the gene matches: 15. Germline values: CDR1 SGHRS, CDR2 YFSETQ. The CDR3 here is CASSLRWIGRGPEPQHF. The CDR3 nucleotides read TGCGCCAGCAGCTTGCGGTGGATCGGTAGGGGGCCAGAGCCCCAGCATTTT.

The V and J genes are TRBV3-1 (or the pseudogene TRBV3-2) and TRBJ2-2; D may be TRBD1 (5 bases). Germline V gene data show CDR1 as LGHDT and CDR2 as YNNKEL (reference sequence). The V and J ends lost 1 base and 7 bases respectively, with 13 bases between them. This CDR3 is built from 15 residues. DNA for the CDR3: TGTGCCAGCAGCCAAGCGTGGGGCCATATCGGGGAGCTGTTTTTT. Its translation is CASSQAWGHIGELFF.

The chain has TRBV5-4 and TRBJ2-3; 10 nucleotides match TRBD1. CDR1 is SGHNT, CDR2 YYREEE, per germline (reference sequence). There are 17 residues in the CDR3. The J segment lost 4 bases and the V segment lost 0 bases, leaving 8 bases of the junction unmatched. CDR3 loop: CASSLVATGGLADTQYF. The CDR3 DNA sequence: TGTGCCAGCAGCTTGGTCGCGACAGGGGGCTTGGCAGATACGCAGTATTTT.

The V and J genes are TRBV6-1 and TRBJ2-2; maybe TRBD2 (6 bases). With 1 base removed from V and 4 bases from J, the gap between germline ends came to 10 bases. The CDR3 is made up of 15 amino acids. Germline V CDR1 and CDR2: MNHNS, SASEGT. The CDR3 loop reads CASSEVAAGTGELFF. CDR3 bases: TGTGCCAGCAGTGAAGTGGCAGCGGGCACCGGGGAGCTGTTTTTT.

This sequence joins TRBV2 and TRBJ2-3; D possibly corresponds to TRBD1 (5 bases). Trimming stripped 0 bases from V and 9 bases from J, with 16 bases between. The CDR3 contains 15 residues. The germline V gene has CDR1 SNHLY and CDR2 FYNNEI. The CDR3 nucleotides are TGTGCCAGCAGTGAAGCCCCGCCAGGCTCAGGGACGCAGTATTTT. This translates into CASSEAPPGSGTQYF.

This rearrangement joins TRBV27 to TRBJ2-1; tentative D call: TRBD1 (6 bases). The CDR3 runs 13 residues. The germline V gene has CDR1 MNHEY and CDR2 SMNVEV (reference sequence). V shed 10 bases and J shed 0 bases, with 10 bases lying between them. Written as DNA, the CDR3 is TGTGCCACTCGGACAGCCTCCTACAATGAGCAGTTCTTC. Translating gives CATRTASYNEQFF.

Only one count was recorded for this clone. CDR3 DNA sequence: TGTGCCAGCAGTTTGCAGGGGGGCGGTGAGCAGTTCTTC. Its protein product is CASSLQGGGEQFF. The V gene is TRBV12-3 or TRBV12-4, the J gene TRBJ2-1; maybe TRBD1 (7 bases). V gave up 3 bases and J gave up 9 bases, with 12 bases separating them. The CDR3 runs to 13 residues.

The rearrangement joins TRBV5-6 to TRBJ1-5; TRBD1 is a possible D gene (6 bases). The CDR3 is 14 amino acids. Germline V CDR1 and CDR2: SGHDT, YYEEEE. Deletions cut 2 bases from V and 3 bases from J, with 9 bases between. CDR3 nucleotides: TGTGCCAGCAGCTTTGCAGGGGTCAATCAGCCCCAGCATTTT. This gives the protein CASSFAGVNQPQHF.